This T cell receptor (beta chain) was sequenced for a study of cytomegalovirus exposure and HLA in healthy donors. The CDR3 has 15 residues. Per germline, CDR1 GTSNPN and CDR2 SVGIG (reference sequence). Trimming stripped 3 bases from V and 0 bases from J, with 13 bases between. The PCR made use of 60 Vbeta and 13 Jbeta primers. Sequenced by immunoSEQ multiplex PCR; TCRdb stores in-frame clones only, minus some. The sample records over 100,000 clones, 80% being singletons. As for this clone: Its matching antigen is unknown.

General study findings and limits: Among the most significant clusters, several appeared linked to common viral pathogens in a later analysis. Per a later analysis, HLA-associated TCR beta chains showed more clonal expansion than other, equally common TCR beta chains. Later analysis placed DRB1 highest and HLA-C lowest in TCR association rates, which differed by HLA locus. Published work reported that the classifier diagnosed cytomegalovirus status with high specificity and sensitivity.

This receptor was obtained from a man younger than 45 in good health and CMV-seronegative. Sequencing was carried out using PBMCs. The V and J genes are TRBV30 and TRBJ2-3; D unresolved. This CDR3 reads CAWSWPAKSTDTQYF. DNA of the CDR3: TGTGCCTGGAGCTGGCCAGCGAAGAGCACAGATACGCAGTATTTT.